These 3 T cell receptor beta chains came from one sample sequenced in a study of blood T cell repertoires in COVID-19. Using immunoSEQ multiplex PCR, the repertoire was profiled, and TCRdb retains in-frame clones only, with some absent. The sample shows 50,000 to 75,000 clones, roughly 87% of them seen only once. Source material: peripheral blood. Receptors were obtained from a man at least 80 years old in a cohort sampled during active COVID-19.

To note about this clone: Other nucleotide sequences from this sample produce the same CDR3. DNA of the CDR3: TGTGCCAGCTCACCACCCAGCTCCTACGAGCAGTACTTC. Translating it yields CASSPPSSYEQYF. The gene calls are TRBV18 and TRBJ2-7; no definite D call. Germline CDR1 is KGHSH and CDR2 is LQKENI. The V end lost 0 bases, the J end lost 0 bases, and 3 bases lay between the germline ends. The CDR3 has 13 residues.

This clone was seen just once. The gene calls are TRBV5-1 and TRBJ1-2, with TRBD1 matching over 7 bases. This CDR3 is 16 amino acids long. CDR1 SGHRS and CDR2 YFSETQ come from the germline V gene. V gave up 0 bases and J gave up 1 base; unmatched junction bases: 6. CDR3 residues: CASSLASGQHNYGYTF. CDR3 in DNA: TGCGCCAGCAGCTTGGCATCGGGACAGCATAACTATGGCTACACCTTC.

J is TRBJ2-7 and V is TRBV5-4, with D hard to call. Germline V gives CDR1 SGHNT, CDR2 YYREEE (reference sequence). CDR3 size: 14 residues. Trimming left V 4 bases short and J 6 bases short, with 17 bases between. CDR3: CASSPVVGRLEQYF. The CDR3, as DNA: TGTGCCAGCAGCCCCGTGGTGGGCCGCCTCGAGCAGTACTTC.